The next 29 T cell receptor beta chains were all read from a single sample in a study of T cell changes during pregnancy in multiple sclerosis. TCRdb keeps only in-frame clones here, not all; method: immunoSEQ multiplex PCR. The sample contains about 31,000 clones, almost 90% of which appear only once. The source was CD4+ T cells from peripheral blood mononuclear cells, collected in the first trimester of pregnancy. Receptor source: a female donor in good health, enrolled as a control in a pregnancy study.

This clone was observed a handful of times. The chain combines TRBV7-6 with TRBJ1-5; no definite D call. Looked up from germline, CDR1 is SGHVS and CDR2 is FNYEAQ. Trimming shortened V by 2 bases and J by 3 bases, and 11 bases separated the two germline ends. There are 15 residues in the CDR3. DNA for the CDR3: TGTGCCAGCAGCTTAAACAGCGGAACCAATCAGCCCCAGCATTTT. Translated, it gives CASSLNSGTNQPQHF.

V and J are TRBV7-2 and TRBJ1-2; 7 positions agree with TRBD1. J was trimmed by 5 bases and V by 4 bases; bases with no gene match: 7. Germline loops: CDR1 SGHTA, CDR2 FQGNSA. CDR3 length equals 14 residues. The CDR3 sequence: CASSSTRQGYGYTF. The CDR3 DNA sequence: TGTGCCAGCAGCTCGACCCGACAGGGATATGGCTACACCTTC.

V and J are TRBV5-1 and TRBJ1-2, with D maybe TRBD1 (5 bases). Germline CDR1 and CDR2: SGHRS and YFSETQ. The CDR3 is 14 amino acids. Trimming shortened V by 4 bases and J by 3 bases, and 13 bases separated the two germline ends. The CDR3 nucleotides read TGCGCCAGCAGCGCGTGGGGGGAGCACTATGGCTACACCTTC. Translation gives CASSAWGEHYGYTF.

This chain links TRBV7-9 with TRBJ2-1, with D maybe TRBD2 (6 bases). The CDR3 covers 13 residues. Trimming cost V 3 bases and J 9 bases, with 12 bases left between them. Germline CDR1 SEHNR, CDR2 FQNEAQ (reference sequence). The CDR3, as DNA: TGTGCCAGCAGCTTCGGAGGGGAGCTTGAGCAGTTCTTC. Its protein is CASSFGGELEQFF.

The rearrangement joins TRBV2 to TRBJ1-5; D is possibly TRBD1 (6 bases). This CDR3 spans 16 amino acids. Germline V CDR1 and CDR2: SNHLY, FYNNEI. Between the trimmed V and J ends, which lost 6 bases and 2 bases, there was a span of 17 bases. Here the CDR3 reads CASSVIQGVGNQPQHF. DNA for the CDR3: TGTGCCAGCAGCGTAATACAGGGTGTGGGCAATCAGCCCCAGCATTTT. The complete variable domain, with remaining parts taken from reference TRBV2 and TRBJ1-5, reads EPEVTQTPSHQVTQMGQEVILRCVPISNHLYFYWYRQILGQKVEFLVSFYNNEISEKSEIFDDQFSVERPDGSNFTLKIRSTKLEDSAMYFCASSVIQGVGNQPQHFGDGTRLSIL.

The chain is built from TRBV5-4 and TRBJ1-2, with 7 bases identical to TRBD1. Germline V gives CDR1 SGHNT, CDR2 YYREEE (reference sequence). V lost 3 bases and J lost 0; bases outside the gene matches: 8. The CDR3 has 16 amino acids. This chain's CDR3 is CASSSGTERTNYGYTF. CDR3 DNA: TGTGCCAGCAGCTCCGGGACAGAGCGAACTAACTATGGCTACACCTTC. The complete variable domain, with remaining parts taken from reference TRBV5-4 and TRBJ1-2, reads ETGVTQSPTHLIKTRGQQVTLRCSSQSGHNTVSWYQQALGQGPQFIFQYYREEENGRGNFPPRFSGLQFPNYSSELNVNALELDDSALYLCASSSGTERTNYGYTFGSGTRLTVV.

The gene calls are TRBV7-8 and TRBJ2-7; 8 bases map to TRBD2. The germline V gene encodes CDR1 SGHVS and CDR2 FQNEAQ. The V and J ends lost 5 bases and 3 bases, in that order; junction bases with no gene match: 15. The CDR3 consists of 17 residues. The CDR3 loop is CASSQRRVAGLLYEQYF. The CDR3 coding sequence is TGTGCCAGCAGCCAAAGACGGGTAGCGGGACTCCTCTACGAGCAGTACTTC. Combining the CDR3 with reference TRBV7-8 and TRBJ2-7 gives the whole variable domain GAGVSQSPRYKVAKRGQDVALRCDPISGHVSLFWYQQALGQGPEFLTYFQNEAQLDKSGLPSDRFFAERPEGSVSTLKIQRTQQEDSAVYLCASSQRRVAGLLYEQYFGPGTRLTVT.

The chain is built from TRBV27 and TRBJ2-1; 8 nucleotides line up with TRBD1. Germline assignment: CDR1 MNHEY and CDR2 SMNVEV (reference sequence). J was trimmed by 12 bases and V by 6 bases; bases with no gene match: 10. The CDR3 extends over 13 amino acids. CDR3 sequence: CASRLTGELGQFF. CDR3 DNA: TGTGCCAGCAGGCTGACAGGGGAACTTGGGCAGTTCTTC.

V gene TRBV4-1 combines with J gene TRBJ1-5; 7 bases are a match to TRBD1. Germline values: CDR1 MGHRA, CDR2 YSYEKL. The CDR3 consists of 16 residues. With 1 base clipped from V and 5 bases from J, the junction kept 8 bases outside the gene matches. CDR3 loop: CASSQGTGMSDQPQHF. The CDR3 DNA sequence: TGCGCCAGCAGCCAAGGGACAGGTATGAGCGATCAGCCCCAGCATTTT.

Concerning this clone itself: The sample carries other DNA sequences with the same CDR3. J is TRBJ2-3 and V is TRBV7-2; 10 bases are a match to TRBD2. Trimming at V came to 1 base and at J to 1 base, leaving 2 bases not matched to a gene. CDR3 size: 16 residues. Germline-derived CDR1 and CDR2 are SGHTA and FQGNSA. In DNA, the CDR3 is TGTGCCAGCAGCTTAGGTACTAGCGGGGGCACAGATACGCAGTATTTT. Protein product: CASSLGTSGGTDTQYF.

The rearrangement uses TRBV19 and TRBJ1-2; 7 bases map to TRBD1. CDR3 length: 16 amino acids. V was clipped by 3 bases and J by 6 bases; unmatched bases: 13. In germline, CDR1 is LNHDA, CDR2 SQIVND (reference sequence). CDR3 bases: TGTGCCAGTAGTATCCTCCCAGGGGGGCAAAGGGATGGCTACACCTTC. It specifies CASSILPGGQRDGYTF.

The chain links TRBV19 to TRBJ2-1, with D unclear. The V gene's germline CDR1 is LNHDA and CDR2 SQIVND (reference sequence). The CDR3 consists of 17 residues. V was pared by 3 bases and J by 2 bases, with 17 bases between. Here the CDR3 reads CASSMSMSPAAYNEQFF. The CDR3 DNA reads as TGTGCCAGTAGTATGTCTATGTCTCCGGCGGCCTACAATGAGCAGTTCTTC. The full variable domain, with the rest looked up from reference TRBV19 and TRBJ2-1, is DGGITQSPKYLFRKEGQNVTLSCEQNLNHDAMYWYRQDPGQGLRLIYYSQIVNDFQKGDIAEGYSVSREKKESFPLTVTSAQKNPTAFYLCASSMSMSPAAYNEQFFGPGTRLTVL.

This chain uses TRBV5-5 with TRBJ1-5, with 8 bases that match TRBD1. Germline-derived CDR1 and CDR2 are SGHKS and YYEKEE (reference sequence). The CDR3 has 16 residues. V shed 4 bases and J 0 bases; nucleotides not matched to a gene: 6. This CDR3 reads CASSPQGQVSNQPQHF. The CDR3 nucleotides are TGTGCCAGCAGCCCGCAGGGACAGGTTAGCAATCAGCCCCAGCATTTT.

The V gene is TRBV5-1, the J gene TRBJ1-2, with D perhaps matching TRBD1 (5 bases). This CDR3 region has 15 residues. Germline V gene sequence: CDR1 SGHRS, CDR2 YFSETQ. Trimming removed 0 bases from V and 5 bases from J, with 14 bases in between. The CDR3 DNA sequence: TGCGCCAGCAGCTTGGATGTGGGCCGGGGGTATGGCTACACCTTC. This translates into CASSLDVGRGYGYTF.

This clone showed up just a few times. The CDR3 here is CASSSTYNTEAFF. Written as DNA, the CDR3 is TGTGCCAGCAGCTCCACCTACAACACTGAAGCTTTCTTT. This chain links TRBV5-6 with TRBJ1-1; D is uncertain. The CDR3 covers 13 residues. Germline V lookup: CDR1 SGHDT, CDR2 YYEEEE. Trimming cost V 3 bases and J 2 bases, with 8 bases left between them.

The CDR3 protein is CASRVQGAREQYF. The CDR3 DNA is TGTGCCAGCAGGGTACAGGGGGCAAGGGAGCAGTACTTC. This chain uses TRBV6-5 with TRBJ2-5; the match to TRBD1 covers 9 bases. The germline V gene has CDR1 MNHEY and CDR2 SVGAGI. Trimming took 6 bases from V and 11 from J; bases not matched to a gene: 10. The length of the CDR3 is 13 residues.

The chain employs TRBV7-8 and TRBJ1-4; no reliable D call. V was clipped by 0 bases and J by 4 bases, with 12 bases between them. The CDR3 length is 16 residues. Germline-derived CDR1 and CDR2 are SGHVS and FQNEAQ. CDR3 protein: CASSLARGAGNEKLFF. The CDR3 nucleotides are TGTGCCAGCAGCTTAGCGCGGGGTGCGGGTAATGAAAAACTGTTTTTT.

V is TRBV11-2 and J is TRBJ1-2; D is perhaps TRBD1 (6 bases). This CDR3 comprises 18 residues. Looked up from germline, CDR1 is SGHAT and CDR2 is FQNNGV. V dropped 4 bases and J dropped 2 bases, with 23 bases sitting between them. The DNA for the CDR3 is TGTGCCAGCAGCTCGAACACGAAACAGGGATTTAAAAACTATGGCTACACCTTC. Its protein is CASSSNTKQGFKNYGYTF.

The gene calls are TRBV5-4 and TRBJ1-2; the D gene is possibly TRBD1 (5 bases). The CDR3 has 14 amino acids. V was cut by 0 bases and J by 6 bases, with 12 bases left in between. CDR1 SGHNT and CDR2 YYREEE come from the germline V gene (reference sequence). CDR3 amino acids: CASSLARDYNGYTF. The CDR3, as DNA: TGTGCCAGCAGCTTGGCGCGGGACTACAATGGCTACACCTTC.

This chain connects TRBV29-1 to TRBJ1-1; 10 nucleotides match TRBD1. Losses at the gene ends were 7 bases for V and 7 bases for J; bases not matched to a gene: 9. The CDR3 is 13 amino acids. Germline assignment: CDR1 SQVTM and CDR2 ANQGSEA. The CDR3 protein is CSASGTGAIEAFF. The CDR3 DNA reads TGCAGCGCCTCCGGGACAGGGGCTATTGAAGCTTTCTTT.

Here the CDR3 DNA reads TGTGCCAGCTCCTCCGTCACAGGGTTCAATGAAAAACTGTTTTTT. Its protein is CASSSVTGFNEKLFF. This sequence joins TRBV2 and TRBJ1-4, with TRBD1 as a possible D gene (6 bases). Trimming left V 8 bases short and J 5 bases short, with 18 bases between. CDR1 is SNHLY and CDR2 is FYNNEI in the germline V gene. The CDR3 is 15 amino acids.

CDR3 loop: CASPSPDRFNYGYTF. CDR3 DNA: TGTGCCAGTCCTTCACCGGACAGGTTTAACTATGGCTACACCTTC. The gene calls are TRBV19 and TRBJ1-2, with 7 bases fitting TRBD1. This CDR3 is 15 amino acids long. With V trimmed by 8 bases and J by 1 base, 10 bases remained unmatched. Germline-derived CDR1 and CDR2 are LNHDA and SQIVND (reference sequence).

The chain employs TRBV11-3 and TRBJ2-1; a weak D match, TRBD2 (6 bases). The CDR3 is made up of 16 amino acids. V dropped 5 bases and J dropped 6 bases, with 20 bases sitting between them. Germline assignment: CDR1 SGHNT and CDR2 YENEEA. CDR3: CASSPTWRDGSNEQFF. CDR3 in DNA: TGTGCCAGCAGCCCCACTTGGCGGGATGGCTCCAATGAGCAGTTCTTC.

This chain joins TRBV5-1 and TRBJ1-1, with 9 bases matching TRBD1. V dropped 3 bases and J dropped 4; count of bases not matched to a gene: 4. The CDR3 covers 14 residues. Germline V gene sequence: CDR1 SGHRS, CDR2 YFSETQ. Here the CDR3 reads CASSSATGGTEAFF. CDR3 nucleotides: TGCGCCAGCAGCTCCGCGACAGGGGGCACTGAAGCTTTCTTT.

The chain is built from TRBV30 and TRBJ2-6, with D tentatively TRBD1 (6 bases). Trimming removed 1 base at V and 4 bases at J, with 17 bases between. The CDR3 has 17 residues. The germline V gene has CDR1 GTSNPN and CDR2 SVGIG (reference sequence). The CDR3 DNA is TGTGCCTGGAGTGGAGTGCAGGGGATGTCAGGGGCCAACGTCCTGACTTTC. Protein product: CAWSGVQGMSGANVLTF.

This chain uses TRBV7-2 with TRBJ1-1, with 8 positions matching TRBD1. The CDR3 has 15 amino acids. From germline, CDR1 is SGHTA and CDR2 FQGNSA. V dropped 5 bases and J dropped 0; count of bases not matched to a gene: 5. The CDR3 here is CASSKQGGLNTEAFF. The CDR3 coding sequence is TGTGCCAGCAGCAAACAGGGGGGGTTGAACACTGAAGCTTTCTTT.

The chain carries TRBV7-2 and TRBJ2-5; 7 bases agree with TRBD2. The trim removed 4 bases at V and 2 bases at J, leaving 4 bases unmatched. CDR3 size: 14 residues. CDR1 and CDR2 from the germline V gene are SGHTA and FQGNSA. This CDR3 is CASSSSSGQETQYF. CDR3 coding DNA: TGTGCCAGCAGCTCCTCTAGCGGACAAGAGACCCAGTACTTC.

The chain uses TRBV27 and TRBJ2-7; tentative D call: TRBD1 (6 bases). From germline, CDR1 is MNHEY and CDR2 SMNVEV (reference sequence). The CDR3 is made up of 15 amino acids. Trimming removed 4 bases at V and 3 bases at J, with 16 bases between. CDR3: CASSSPVDRFYEQYF. The CDR3 region has the DNA TGTGCCAGCAGTTCCCCCGTGGACAGATTCTACGAGCAGTACTTC.

V usage is TRBV15 and J usage is TRBJ1-1; D is undetermined. Trimming removed 7 bases at V and 1 base at J, with 10 bases between. The CDR3 runs 13 residues. Per germline, CDR1 LNHNV and CDR2 YYDKDF (reference sequence). The chain's CDR3 is CATTVSGNTEAFF. The CDR3 DNA reads as TGTGCCACCACCGTTAGCGGGAACACTGAAGCTTTCTTT.